Listed below are T cell receptor beta chains from one sample, sequenced in a study of blood T cell repertoires in COVID-19. The assay was immunoSEQ multiplex PCR, and TCRdb's table has in-frame clones only and misses some. The sample includes some 290,000 clones, roughly 90% of them seen just once. The source material was PBMCs or T cells enriched from blood (not recorded which). These receptors all stem from a woman in her 30s who had been exposed to COVID-19. Each CDR3 is given with its conserved first and last residue. D genes are given only for firm matches. Not every row has a clone size; where given, it reads once, few, many or a size class.

V: TRBV5-4
J: TRBJ1-1
size: .
D: .
CDR3: CASSLASRSNTEAFF
DNA: TGTGCCAGCAGCTTGGCTAGCAGGTCGAACACTGAAGCTTTCTTT

V: TRBV6-2/TRBV6-3
J: TRBJ1-5
size: few
D: .
CDR3: CASSYAGWRQPQHF
DNA: TGTGCCAGCAGTTACGCGGGGTGGCGGCAGCCCCAGCATTTT

V: TRBV18
J: TRBJ1-2
size: .
D: TRBD1
CDR3: CASSPPVGQGIYGYTF
DNA: TGTGCCAGCTCACCACCGGTGGGACAGGGAATTTACGGCTACACCTTC

V: TRBV5-1
J: TRBJ1-5
size: few
D: .
CDR3: CASSFDSGGQPQHF
DNA: TGCGCCAGCAGCTTTGACAGCGGGGGTCAGCCCCAGCATTTT

V: TRBV7-9
J: TRBJ1-2
size: .
D: .
CDR3: CASSLGFGPLKYGYTF
DNA: TGTGCCAGCAGCTTAGGTTTTGGGCCGCTAAAGTATGGCTACACCTTC

V: TRBV11-2
J: TRBJ1-1
size: .
D: .
CDR3: CASSTDMDTEAFF
DNA: TGTGCCAGCAGCACGGACATGGACACTGAAGCTTTCTTT

V: TRBV6-5
J: TRBJ2-2
size: few
D: .
CDR3: CASKGRPNTGELFF
DNA: TGTGCCAGCAAGGGGCGTCCGAACACCGGGGAGCTGTTTTTT

V: TRBV7-8
J: TRBJ2-1
size: .
D: TRBD2
CDR3: CASSPRNSGGINEQFF
DNA: TGTGCCAGCAGCCCCCGGAATAGCGGGGGGATCAATGAGCAGTTCTTC

V: TRBV4-1
J: TRBJ1-4
size: .
D: TRBD1
CDR3: CASRTGGSNEKLFF
DNA: TGCGCCAGCCGTACAGGGGGATCTAATGAAAAACTGTTTTTT

V: TRBV5-1
J: TRBJ1-1
size: once
D: .
CDR3: CASSPGYRQRSNTEAFF
DNA: TGCGCCAGCAGCCCGGGATATCGTCAGAGAAGTAACACTGAAGCTTTCTTT

V: TRBV5-1
J: TRBJ2-1
size: once
D: .
CDR3: CASSLSLAGANNEQFF
DNA: TGCGCCAGCAGCTTGTCCCTTGCGGGGGCCAACAATGAGCAGTTCTTC

V: TRBV3-1/TRBV3-2
J: TRBJ1-1
size: .
D: TRBD1
CDR3: CASSPGQGESEAFF
DNA: TGTGCCAGCAGCCCTGGACAGGGTGAATCTGAAGCTTTCTTT

V: TRBV5-1
J: TRBJ2-7
size: .
D: .
CDR3: CASSSRDTYEQYF
DNA: TGCGCCAGCAGCTCCCGGGACACCTACGAGCAGTACTTC

V: TRBV6-5
J: TRBJ2-3
size: .
D: .
CDR3: CASSYDSAAGTQYF
DNA: TGTGCCAGCAGTTACGATTCGGCGGCCGGTACGCAGTATTTT

V: TRBV6-5
J: TRBJ2-5
size: once
D: TRBD1
CDR3: CASSSGTDQETQYF
DNA: TGTGCCAGCAGTTCCGGGACAGACCAAGAGACCCAGTACTTC

V: TRBV19
J: TRBJ2-2
size: few
D: TRBD1
CDR3: CASSMLQGAKAGELFF
DNA: TGTGCCAGTAGTATGCTGCAGGGGGCGAAGGCCGGGGAGCTGTTTTTT

V: TRBV5-1
J: TRBJ2-5
size: .
D: TRBD1
CDR3: CASSDLGTAQETQYF
DNA: TGCGCCAGCAGCGACCTGGGGACAGCCCAAGAGACCCAGTACTTC

V: TRBV7-8
J: TRBJ1-5
size: few
D: .
CDR3: CASSLVRNRGNQPQHF
DNA: TGTGCCAGCAGCTTAGTTAGGAACAGGGGCAATCAGCCCCAGCATTTT

V: TRBV5-1
J: TRBJ2-3
size: .
D: TRBD1
CDR3: CASSPPGQGRPDTQYF
DNA: TGCGCCAGCAGCCCCCCGGGACAGGGACGGCCAGATACGCAGTATTTT

V: TRBV14
J: TRBJ1-2
size: once
D: .
CDR3: CASSQVKFPTRGYTF
DNA: TGTGCCAGCAGCCAAGTGAAGTTTCCCACGAGAGGCTACACCTTC

V: TRBV4-2
J: TRBJ1-6
size: .
D: TRBD1
CDR3: CASSPTGGQGNSPLHF
DNA: TGTGCCAGCAGCCCCACAGGGGGACAGGGGAATTCACCCCTCCACTTT

V: TRBV2
J: TRBJ2-7
size: .
D: .
CDR3: CASSDNSYEQYF
DNA: TGTGCCAGCAGTGACAACTCCTACGAGCAGTACTTC

V: TRBV3-1/TRBV3-2
J: TRBJ2-1
size: .
D: .
CDR3: CASSHSSSSNEQFF
DNA: TGTGCCAGCAGCCACTCTAGCTCTTCCAATGAGCAGTTCTTC

V: TRBV6-5
J: TRBJ1-2
size: .
D: TRBD1
CDR3: CASRKTGFYGYTF
DNA: TGTGCCAGCAGGAAGACAGGGTTCTATGGCTACACCTTC

V: TRBV18
J: TRBJ2-2
size: .
D: .
CDR3: CASSAAGYTGELFF
DNA: TGTGCCAGCTCAGCGGCAGGGTACACCGGGGAGCTGTTTTTT

V: TRBV6-5
J: TRBJ2-7
size: .
D: TRBD1
CDR3: CASSPGQGFYEQYF
DNA: TGTGCCAGCAGCCCGGGACAGGGATTCTACGAGCAGTACTTC

V: TRBV29-1
J: TRBJ2-3
size: .
D: TRBD1
CDR3: CSALAYGQGTDTQYF
DNA: TGCAGCGCCTTGGCATACGGACAGGGAACAGATACGCAGTATTTT

V: TRBV5-6
J: TRBJ1-2
size: .
D: .
CDR3: CASSLSRSWYGYTF
DNA: TGTGCCAGCAGCTTGAGCAGGTCTTGGTATGGCTACACCTTC

V: TRBV3-1/TRBV3-2
J: TRBJ1-4
size: .
D: TRBD1
CDR3: CASSPGQGWEKLFF
DNA: TGTGCCAGCAGCCCAGGACAGGGTTGGGAAAAACTGTTTTTT

V: TRBV19
J: TRBJ1-1
size: .
D: .
CDR3: CASSREGYTEAFF
DNA: TGTGCCAGTAGCAGGGAGGGATACACTGAAGCTTTCTTT

V: TRBV15
J: TRBJ1-1
size: .
D: .
CDR3: CATSRDPRQNTEAFF
DNA: TGTGCCACCAGCAGAGATCCGCGCCAAAACACTGAAGCTTTCTTT

V: TRBV5-4
J: TRBJ2-6
size: .
D: .
CDR3: CASSPGGIGGGAGANVLTF
DNA: TGTGCCAGCAGCCCTGGAGGGATTGGGGGGGGCGCTGGGGCCAACGTCCTGACTTTC

V: TRBV5-4
J: TRBJ2-5
size: .
D: TRBD1
CDR3: CASSSPTGGQETQYF
DNA: TGTGCCAGCAGCTCTCCGACAGGGGGGCAAGAGACCCAGTACTTC

V: TRBV11-1
J: TRBJ1-1
size: .
D: .
CDR3: CASSPRDTEAFF
DNA: TGTGCCAGCAGCCCCCGGGACACTGAAGCTTTCTTT

V: TRBV19
J: TRBJ1-5
size: .
D: .
CDR3: CASSIWAENQPQHF
DNA: TGTGCCAGTAGTATTTGGGCAGAAAATCAGCCCCAGCATTTT

V: TRBV7-9
J: TRBJ1-6
size: .
D: TRBD1
CDR3: CASRPGTGRSPLHF
DNA: TGTGCCAGCAGACCCGGGACAGGGCGGTCACCCCTCCACTTT

V: TRBV10-3
J: TRBJ2-1
size: .
D: .
CDR3: CAISSQGYEQFF
DNA: TGTGCCATCAGTTCACAGGGATACGAGCAGTTCTTC

V: TRBV16
J: TRBJ1-2
size: .
D: TRBD1
CDR3: CASSLPGQGGGYGYTF
DNA: TGTGCCAGCAGCCTTCCGGGACAGGGGGGTGGCTATGGCTACACCTTC

V: TRBV5-1
J: TRBJ1-6
size: .
D: TRBD1
CDR3: CASSENRGIYSPLHF
DNA: TGCGCCAGCAGCGAAAACAGGGGGATTTATTCACCCCTCCACTTT

V: TRBV5-6
J: TRBJ1-2
size: .
D: .
CDR3: CASSPLGGKGYGYTF
DNA: TGTGCCAGCAGCCCCCTGGGGGGAAAGGGCTATGGCTACACCTTC

V: TRBV7-9
J: TRBJ2-7
size: .
D: TRBD1
CDR3: CASTPAKLGTAKPYEQYF
DNA: TGTGCCAGCACCCCAGCCAAACTAGGGACAGCGAAACCCTACGAGCAGTACTTC

V: TRBV6-6
J: TRBJ1-1
size: .
D: TRBD1
CDR3: CASSFDRGAFF
DNA: TGTGCCAGCAGTTTTGACAGGGGGGCGTTCTTT

V: TRBV6-5
J: TRBJ2-7
size: .
D: TRBD2
CDR3: CASMGGSYEQYF
DNA: TGTGCCAGCATGGGGGGGTCCTACGAGCAGTACTTC

V: TRBV10-2
J: TRBJ2-7
size: .
D: TRBD2
CDR3: CASSEKWTSGGYEQYF
DNA: TGCGCCAGCAGTGAGAAATGGACTAGCGGGGGCTACGAGCAGTACTTC

V: TRBV19
J: TRBJ1-2
size: .
D: .
CDR3: CASSPRQEPLLGYTF
DNA: TGTGCCAGTAGTCCCAGACAGGAACCCCTTCTTGGCTACACCTTC

V: TRBV30
J: TRBJ2-3
size: .
D: .
CDR3: CAWSGAGQFTDTQYF
DNA: TGTGCCTGGAGTGGGGCCGGACAGTTCACAGATACGCAGTATTTT

V: TRBV19
J: TRBJ2-7
size: .
D: TRBD1
CDR3: CASSIDHWQGAYEQYF
DNA: TGTGCCAGTAGTATAGATCATTGGCAGGGGGCTTACGAGCAGTACTTC

V: TRBV4-3
J: TRBJ2-1
size: .
D: .
CDR3: CASSQDRLTRASYNEQFF
DNA: TGCGCCAGCAGCCAAGATCGGCTGACTAGGGCCTCCTACAATGAGCAGTTCTTC

V: TRBV14
J: TRBJ1-2
size: .
D: TRBD1
CDR3: CASSRQGGYGYTF
DNA: TGTGCCAGCAGCCGACAGGGTGGCTATGGCTACACCTTC

V: TRBV7-7
J: TRBJ2-2
size: .
D: TRBD2
CDR3: CASSLASRAGGHTGELFF
DNA: TGTGCCAGCAGCTTAGCGTCGCGAGCGGGGGGCCACACCGGGGAGCTGTTTTTT

V: TRBV6-6
J: TRBJ2-1
size: .
D: TRBD2
CDR3: CAITAGAYNEQFF
DNA: TGTGCCATTACAGCGGGGGCGTACAATGAGCAGTTCTTC

V: TRBV4-3
J: TRBJ2-1
size: few
D: TRBD2
CDR3: CASSQDASGHNEQFF
DNA: TGCGCCAGCAGCCAAGATGCTAGCGGGCACAATGAGCAGTTCTTC

V: TRBV29-1
J: TRBJ2-7
size: .
D: .
CDR3: CSVAQGRDEQYF
DNA: TGCAGCGTTGCGCAGGGGCGGGACGAGCAGTACTTC